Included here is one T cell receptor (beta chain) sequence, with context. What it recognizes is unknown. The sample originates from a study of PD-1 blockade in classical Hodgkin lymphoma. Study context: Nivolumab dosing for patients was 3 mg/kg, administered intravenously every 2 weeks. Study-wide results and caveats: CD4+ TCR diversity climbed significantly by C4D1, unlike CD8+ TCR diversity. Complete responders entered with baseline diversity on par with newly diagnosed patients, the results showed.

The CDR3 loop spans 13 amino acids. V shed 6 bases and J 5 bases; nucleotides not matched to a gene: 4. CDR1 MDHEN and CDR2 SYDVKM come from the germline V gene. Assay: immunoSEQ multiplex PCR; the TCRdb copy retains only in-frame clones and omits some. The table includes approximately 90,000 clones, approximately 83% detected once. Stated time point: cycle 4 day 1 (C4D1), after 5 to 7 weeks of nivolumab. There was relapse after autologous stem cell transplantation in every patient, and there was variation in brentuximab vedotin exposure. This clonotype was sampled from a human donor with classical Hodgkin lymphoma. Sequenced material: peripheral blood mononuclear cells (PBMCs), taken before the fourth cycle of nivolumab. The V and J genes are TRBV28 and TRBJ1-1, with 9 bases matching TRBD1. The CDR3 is CASRPGQGTEAFF. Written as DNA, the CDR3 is TGTGCCAGCAGACCGGGACAGGGTACTGAAGCTTTCTTT.